These 5 T cell receptor beta chains were all obtained from the same sample, sequenced in a study of blood T cell repertoires in COVID-19. The repertoire was sequenced with immunoSEQ multiplex PCR; TCRdb's copy has only in-frame clones and lacks some. The sample lists fewer than 35,000 clones, 85% to 95% occurring once. Input material: peripheral blood. Receptors were obtained from a human donor in a cohort sampled during active COVID-19.

The CDR3: CASRSSGTSYNEQFF. CDR3 sequence (DNA): TGTGCCAGCAGATCCAGCGGGACCTCCTACAATGAGCAGTTCTTC. The chain links TRBV7-9 to TRBJ2-1, with 7 bases lining up with TRBD2. This CDR3 has 15 amino acids. Germline CDR1 is SEHNR and CDR2 is FQNEAQ (reference sequence). J gave up 0 bases and V 6 bases, and 5 bases lay outside the gene matches.

This clone appeared once. The gene calls are TRBV5-3 and TRBJ2-7, with 7 bases matching TRBD2. TRBV5-3 is given ORF status, its function remaining uncertain. The CDR3 loop spans 19 amino acids. After removal of 0 bases from V and 4 bases from J, the junction contained 19 bases not matched to a gene. CDR3 sequence reads: CARSLGGGLERPYRYEQYF. The CDR3 region has the DNA TGTGCCAGAAGCTTGGGGGGGGGACTGGAACGCCCCTATCGTTACGAGCAGTACTTC.

This clone was found once. The rearrangement joins TRBV28 to TRBJ1-2, with a possible D match to TRBD1 (6 bases). The CDR3 covers 14 residues. CDR1 and CDR2 (germline): MDHEN, SYDVKM. Trimming shortened V by 5 bases and J by 4 bases, and 14 bases separated the two germline ends. This CDR3 is CASSPPGAAYGYTF. The CDR3 bases are TGTGCCAGCAGTCCGCCAGGGGCCGCCTATGGCTACACCTTC.

This clone showed up just once. The chain joins TRBV7-3 to TRBJ1-1, with a possible D match to TRBD1 (6 bases). Deletions cut 1 base from V and 10 bases from J, with 16 bases between. Germline CDR1 and CDR2: SGHTA and FQGTGA. CDR3 length equals 14 residues. DNA for the CDR3: TGTGCCAGCAGCTTAAATGGGGGCGGGCGCTTAGCTTTCTTT. As protein: CASSLNGGGRLAFF.

The rearrangement links TRBV18 to TRBJ1-1; 10 bases line up with TRBD1. Germline CDR1 reads KGHSH; CDR2 reads LQKENI. This CDR3 region has 15 residues. V lost 0 bases and J lost 4; bases outside the gene matches: 2. CDR3 DNA sequence: TGTGCCAGCTCACCACCCCGGGACAGGGGCACTGAAGCTTTCTTT. It translates to CASSPPRDRGTEAFF.